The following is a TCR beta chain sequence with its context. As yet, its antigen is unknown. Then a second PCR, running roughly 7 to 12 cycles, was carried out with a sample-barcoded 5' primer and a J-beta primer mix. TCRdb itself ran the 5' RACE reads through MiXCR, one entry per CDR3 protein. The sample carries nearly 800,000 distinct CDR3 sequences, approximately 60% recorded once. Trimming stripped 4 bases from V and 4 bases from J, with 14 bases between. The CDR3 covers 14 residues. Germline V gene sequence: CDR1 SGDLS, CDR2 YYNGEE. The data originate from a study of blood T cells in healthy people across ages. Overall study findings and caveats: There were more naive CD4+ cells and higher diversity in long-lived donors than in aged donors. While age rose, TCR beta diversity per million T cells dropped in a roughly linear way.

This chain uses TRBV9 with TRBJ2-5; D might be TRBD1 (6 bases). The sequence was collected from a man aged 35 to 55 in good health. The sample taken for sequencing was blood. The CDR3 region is CASSPSQGRETQYF. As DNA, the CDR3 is TGTGCCAGCAGCCCTAGCCAGGGGCGAGAGACCCAGTACTTC.